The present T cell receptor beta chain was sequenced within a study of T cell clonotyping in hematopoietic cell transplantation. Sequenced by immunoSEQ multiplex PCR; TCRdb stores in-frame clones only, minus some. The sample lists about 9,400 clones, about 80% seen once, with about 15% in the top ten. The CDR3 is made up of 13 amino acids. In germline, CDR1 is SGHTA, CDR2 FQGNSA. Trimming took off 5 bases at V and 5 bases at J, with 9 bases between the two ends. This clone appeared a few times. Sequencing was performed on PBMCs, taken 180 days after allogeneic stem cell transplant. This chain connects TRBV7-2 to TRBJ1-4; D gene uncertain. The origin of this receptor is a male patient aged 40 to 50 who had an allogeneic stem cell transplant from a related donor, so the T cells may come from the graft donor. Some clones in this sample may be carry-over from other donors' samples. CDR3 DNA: TGTGCCAGCAGCCGGACTGGAAATGAAAAACTGTTTTTT. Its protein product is CASSRTGNEKLFF. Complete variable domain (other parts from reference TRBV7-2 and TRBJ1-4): GAGVSQSPSNKVTEKGKDVELRCDPISGHTALYWYRQSLGQGLEFLIYFQGNSAPDKSGLPSDRFSAERTGGSVSTLTIQRTQQEDSAVYLCASSRTGNEKLFFGSGTQLSVL.